Below are 2 T cell receptor beta chains sequenced from a single sample in a study of cytomegalovirus exposure and HLA in healthy donors. 13 Jbeta primers and 60 Vbeta primers were used for the PCR. Profiled with immunoSEQ multiplex PCR; TCRdb holds only in-frame clones, not every one. There are 200,000 or so clones in the sample; 75% to 85% occur only once, and just over 2% lies in the top ten. The specimen was PBMCs. The receptors were gathered from a woman aged 18-29 years in good health and CMV-seropositive.

The chain employs TRBV2 and TRBJ2-2; 10 bases map to TRBD2. V gave up 7 bases and J gave up 2 bases; unmatched junction bases: 7. CDR3 size: 16 residues. Per germline, CDR1 SNHLY and CDR2 FYNNEI. The CDR3 DNA is TGTGCCAGCACGCTACTAGCGGGGTCCAACACCGGGGAGCTGTTTTTT. This translates into CASTLLAGSNTGELFF.

The V and J genes are TRBV6-1 and TRBJ2-5, with TRBD1 matching over 9 bases. J lost 1 base, V lost 6 bases, and 6 bases had no gene match. There are 15 residues in the CDR3. Per the germline V gene, CDR1 is MNHNS and CDR2 is SASEGT. CDR3 sequence: CASRGTGSFQETQYF. The CDR3 DNA sequence: TGTGCCAGCAGAGGGACAGGGTCCTTCCAAGAGACCCAGTACTTC.